This T cell receptor beta chain emerged from a study of graft-versus-host responses after intestinal transplantation. Study overall: Grafts that recipients had were multivisceral, liver-intestinal, or isolated intestinal transplants. Recipients uniformly received anti-thymocyte globulin induction, followed by tacrolimus and steroids for about three years.

General study points: Levels of circulating GvH clones at their peak were associated with early post-transplant HvG declines. Recipient marrow held GvH clones, some first seen in ileum or blood.

As to this clone: No antigen is known for it.

Profiled with immunoSEQ multiplex PCR; TCRdb holds only in-frame clones, not every one. The sample holds about 98,000 clones; about 83% are singletons and the top ten take under 1.5%. V was clipped by 4 bases and J by 8 bases, with 11 bases between them. The germline V gene encodes CDR1 DFQATT and CDR2 SNEGSKA (reference sequence). This CDR3 is built from 11 residues. This rearrangement joins TRBV20-1 to TRBJ1-2, with D tentatively TRBD1 (5 bases). The specimen was PBMCs, collected 255 days after intestinal transplant. This receptor was obtained from a human patient who received an intestinal transplant, so some T cells may come from the graft donor. CDR3 bases: TGCAGTGCTACGCGACAGTACGGCTACACCTTC. It translates to CSATRQYGYTF.